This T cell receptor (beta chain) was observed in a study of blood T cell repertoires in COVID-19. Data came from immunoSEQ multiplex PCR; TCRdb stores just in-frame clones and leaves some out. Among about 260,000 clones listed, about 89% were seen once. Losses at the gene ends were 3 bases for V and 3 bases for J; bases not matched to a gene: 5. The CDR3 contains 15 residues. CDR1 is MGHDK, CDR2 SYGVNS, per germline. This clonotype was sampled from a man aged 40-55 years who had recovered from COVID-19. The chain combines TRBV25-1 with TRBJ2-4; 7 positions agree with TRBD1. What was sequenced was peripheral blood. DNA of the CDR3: TGTGCCAGCAGTGACGAGGGGGCGGGCAAAAACATTCAGTACTTC. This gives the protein CASSDEGAGKNIQYF.